These 17 T cell receptor beta chains came from one sample sequenced in a study of PD-1 blockade in classical Hodgkin lymphoma. Some clones are missing from TCRdb's copy, which holds only in-frame ones; the method was immunoSEQ multiplex PCR. Of approximately 7,400 clones listed, 60% to 85% were seen once; the top ten hold around three fifths. The patients all showed relapse after autologous stem cell transplantation, while their brentuximab vedotin exposure varied. Sequenced material: peripheral blood mononuclear cells (PBMCs), taken at baseline. The source of these receptors is a human donor with classical Hodgkin lymphoma.

This chain links TRBV7-8 with TRBJ2-7; a possible D gene is TRBD1 (7 bases). The CDR3 has 14 amino acids. Germline-derived CDR1 and CDR2 are SGHVS and FQNEAQ. V lost 5 bases to trimming and J lost 2 bases, with 13 bases between them. The CDR3 sequence is CASSPGGTAYEQYF. The CDR3 bases are TGTGCCAGCAGCCCAGGGGGGACAGCCTACGAGCAGTACTTC.

The V and J genes are TRBV9 and TRBJ2-2, with D possibly TRBD1 on 6 matching bases. V was cut by 4 bases and J by 5 bases, with 9 bases left in between. CDR1 is SGDLS and CDR2 is YYNGEE in the germline V gene. This CDR3 spans 13 amino acids. The CDR3 loop is CASSKDRTGELFF. DNA for the CDR3: TGTGCCAGCAGCAAGGACAGAACCGGGGAGCTGTTTTTT. Variable domain in full (rest from reference TRBV9 and TRBJ2-2): DSGVTQTPKHLITATGQRVTLRCSPRSGDLSVYWYQQSLDQGLQFLIQYYNGEERAKGNILERFSAQQFPDLHSELNLSSLELGDSALYFCASSKDRTGELFFGEGSRLTVL.

The chain has TRBV6-4 and TRBJ1-1; D might be TRBD1 (6 bases). Germline CDR1 is MRHNA and CDR2 is SNTAGT. There are 15 residues in the CDR3. Trimming took off 6 bases at V and 1 base at J, with 15 bases between the two ends. In DNA form, the CDR3 reads TGTGCCAGCAGCGATCTACAGGGTAAGAACACTGAAGCTTTCTTT. It encodes CASSDLQGKNTEAFF.

The genes are TRBV5-1 and TRBJ1-3; D is uncertain. The CDR3 is 16 amino acids. V was pared by 0 bases and J by 1 base, with 11 bases between. Looked up from germline, CDR1 is SGHRS and CDR2 is YFSETQ. CDR3 loop: CASSLAGVGSGNTIYF. The CDR3 nucleotides read TGCGCCAGCAGCTTGGCCGGAGTCGGGTCTGGAAACACCATATATTTT.

The chain joins TRBV29-1 to TRBJ2-5; D is unclear. In germline, CDR1 is SQVTM, CDR2 ANQGSEA. The CDR3 covers 12 residues. Trimming left V 3 bases short and J 1 base short, with 6 bases between. CDR3 DNA: TGCAGCGTTGAGGGGATCCAAGAGACCCAGTACTTC. This encodes CSVEGIQETQYF.

Concerning this clone: The junction and the germline gene differ at one end; a read error may be behind it. This chain connects TRBV5-1 to TRBJ2-5; 8 nucleotides align to TRBD1. The CDR3 is 13 residues long. CDR1 and CDR2 (germline): SGHRS, YFSETQ. This CDR3 is CAGRPDRVETQYF. The CDR3 nucleotides read TGCGCCGGCAGACCGGACAGGGTCGAGACCCAGTACTTC.

This clone appeared once. The chain has TRBV11-2 and TRBJ2-3; D is unclear. The CDR3 runs 11 residues. Germline CDR1 and CDR2: SGHAT and FQNNGV. V was clipped by 5 bases and J by 2 bases, with 2 bases between them. CDR3 sequence reads: CASSTTDTQYF. As DNA, the CDR3 is TGTGCCAGCAGCACCACAGATACGCAGTATTTT. The whole variable domain, remainder taken from reference TRBV11-2 and TRBJ2-3, is EAGVAQSPRYKIIEKRQSVAFWCNPISGHATLYWYQQILGQGPKLLIQFQNNGVVDDSQLPKDRFSAERLKGVDSTLKIQPAKLEDSAVYLCASSTTDTQYFGPGTRLTVL.

The genes are TRBV27 and TRBJ2-7; possibly TRBD2 for D (7 bases). Germline values: CDR1 MNHEY, CDR2 SMNVEV (reference sequence). The CDR3 extends over 16 amino acids. V lost 1 base and J 9 bases, leaving 22 bases between the germline ends. Here the CDR3 reads CASSLYHREGLNGQYF. Here the CDR3 DNA reads TGTGCCAGCAGTTTATACCACAGGGAGGGCCTGAACGGGCAGTACTTC.

This sequence joins TRBV5-1 and TRBJ1-4; no clear D. The CDR3 contains 13 residues. Germline CDR1 reads SGHRS; CDR2 reads YFSETQ. The germline V and J ends were trimmed by 6 bases and 2 bases, with 8 bases remaining between them. The CDR3: CASKESTNEKLFF. CDR3 sequence (DNA): TGCGCCAGCAAGGAGTCGACTAATGAAAAACTGTTTTTT.

The rearrangement uses TRBV19 and TRBJ1-2; D uncertain. Per the germline V gene, CDR1 is LNHDA and CDR2 is SQIVND (reference sequence). V was clipped by 3 bases and J by 1 base, with 12 bases between them. This CDR3 has 15 amino acids. The chain's CDR3 is CASSILNRFNYGYTF. The CDR3 DNA is TGTGCCAGTAGTATTTTAAACCGATTTAACTATGGCTACACCTTC.

This chain joins TRBV7-7 and TRBJ2-7, with D possibly being TRBD2 (6 bases). The germline gives CDR1 SSHAT, CDR2 FNYEAQ (reference sequence). Trimming took off 4 bases at V and 5 bases at J, with 12 bases between the two ends. The CDR3 loop spans 13 amino acids. DNA for the CDR3: TGTGCCAGCAGCTCGACTAGGTCCCACGAGCAGTACTTC. Protein: CASSSTRSHEQYF.

The CDR3 sequence: CASSLARQETQYF. The DNA of the CDR3 is TGTGCCAGCAGCTTGGCGCGTCAAGAGACCCAGTACTTC. This chain links TRBV7-2 with TRBJ2-5, with D hard to call. There are 13 residues in the CDR3. V dropped 3 bases and J dropped 2 bases, with 7 bases sitting between them. Germline assignment: CDR1 SGHTA and CDR2 FQGNSA.

Judged by abundance, this clone is medium-sized (0.01 to 0.1%). The chain is built from TRBV14 and TRBJ2-7; tentatively, D is TRBD1 or TRBD2 (7 bases each). Trimming removed 0 bases at V and 4 bases at J, with 13 bases between. Germline V gene data show CDR1 as SGHDN and CDR2 as FVKESK. The CDR3 is 15 residues long. In DNA, the CDR3 is TGTGCCAGCAGCCAAGAGGCCAGGGGGGGGTACGAGCAGTACTTC. Protein sequence: CASSQEARGGYEQYF.

The chain carries TRBV11-3 and TRBJ1-4; 7 bases align to TRBD1. Germline V lookup: CDR1 SGHNT, CDR2 YENEEA. Losses at the gene ends were 5 bases for V and 5 bases for J; bases not matched to a gene: 8. The CDR3 has 15 amino acids. In nucleotides, the CDR3 is TGTGCCAGCAGCCCAGGACAGGAGGGGAATGAAAAACTGTTTTTT. This gives the protein CASSPGQEGNEKLFF.

The rearrangement joins TRBV19 to TRBJ1-5, with D perhaps TRBD1 (5 bases). CDR1 LNHDA and CDR2 SQIVND come from the germline V gene (reference sequence). CDR3 size: 12 residues. The ends were cut back, 5 bases at V and 15 bases at J, with 17 bases in the middle. The CDR3 protein is CASSSQVRVLHF. DNA of the CDR3: TGTGCCAGTAGTTCACAGGTACGGGTCTTGCATTTT.

This clone came up once. CDR3 sequence: CASTPGGTEAFF. DNA of the CDR3: TGTGCCAGTACCCCCGGAGGCACTGAAGCTTTCTTT. The chain has TRBV19 and TRBJ1-1, with D unclear. Germline V gene lookup returns CDR1 LNHDA and CDR2 SQIVND (reference sequence). This CDR3 contains 12 residues. Trimming left V 7 bases short and J 4 bases short, with 10 bases between.

The rearrangement links TRBV9 to TRBJ1-1; TRBD1 is a possible D gene (5 bases). Germline V gene data show CDR1 as SGDLS and CDR2 as YYNGEE. The CDR3 consists of 15 residues. Between the trimmed V and J ends, which lost 0 bases and 4 bases, there was a span of 13 bases. The DNA for the CDR3 is TGTGCCAGCAGCGTAGAAGGGAGGGGTGGCACTGAAGCTTTCTTT. Its translation is CASSVEGRGGTEAFF.